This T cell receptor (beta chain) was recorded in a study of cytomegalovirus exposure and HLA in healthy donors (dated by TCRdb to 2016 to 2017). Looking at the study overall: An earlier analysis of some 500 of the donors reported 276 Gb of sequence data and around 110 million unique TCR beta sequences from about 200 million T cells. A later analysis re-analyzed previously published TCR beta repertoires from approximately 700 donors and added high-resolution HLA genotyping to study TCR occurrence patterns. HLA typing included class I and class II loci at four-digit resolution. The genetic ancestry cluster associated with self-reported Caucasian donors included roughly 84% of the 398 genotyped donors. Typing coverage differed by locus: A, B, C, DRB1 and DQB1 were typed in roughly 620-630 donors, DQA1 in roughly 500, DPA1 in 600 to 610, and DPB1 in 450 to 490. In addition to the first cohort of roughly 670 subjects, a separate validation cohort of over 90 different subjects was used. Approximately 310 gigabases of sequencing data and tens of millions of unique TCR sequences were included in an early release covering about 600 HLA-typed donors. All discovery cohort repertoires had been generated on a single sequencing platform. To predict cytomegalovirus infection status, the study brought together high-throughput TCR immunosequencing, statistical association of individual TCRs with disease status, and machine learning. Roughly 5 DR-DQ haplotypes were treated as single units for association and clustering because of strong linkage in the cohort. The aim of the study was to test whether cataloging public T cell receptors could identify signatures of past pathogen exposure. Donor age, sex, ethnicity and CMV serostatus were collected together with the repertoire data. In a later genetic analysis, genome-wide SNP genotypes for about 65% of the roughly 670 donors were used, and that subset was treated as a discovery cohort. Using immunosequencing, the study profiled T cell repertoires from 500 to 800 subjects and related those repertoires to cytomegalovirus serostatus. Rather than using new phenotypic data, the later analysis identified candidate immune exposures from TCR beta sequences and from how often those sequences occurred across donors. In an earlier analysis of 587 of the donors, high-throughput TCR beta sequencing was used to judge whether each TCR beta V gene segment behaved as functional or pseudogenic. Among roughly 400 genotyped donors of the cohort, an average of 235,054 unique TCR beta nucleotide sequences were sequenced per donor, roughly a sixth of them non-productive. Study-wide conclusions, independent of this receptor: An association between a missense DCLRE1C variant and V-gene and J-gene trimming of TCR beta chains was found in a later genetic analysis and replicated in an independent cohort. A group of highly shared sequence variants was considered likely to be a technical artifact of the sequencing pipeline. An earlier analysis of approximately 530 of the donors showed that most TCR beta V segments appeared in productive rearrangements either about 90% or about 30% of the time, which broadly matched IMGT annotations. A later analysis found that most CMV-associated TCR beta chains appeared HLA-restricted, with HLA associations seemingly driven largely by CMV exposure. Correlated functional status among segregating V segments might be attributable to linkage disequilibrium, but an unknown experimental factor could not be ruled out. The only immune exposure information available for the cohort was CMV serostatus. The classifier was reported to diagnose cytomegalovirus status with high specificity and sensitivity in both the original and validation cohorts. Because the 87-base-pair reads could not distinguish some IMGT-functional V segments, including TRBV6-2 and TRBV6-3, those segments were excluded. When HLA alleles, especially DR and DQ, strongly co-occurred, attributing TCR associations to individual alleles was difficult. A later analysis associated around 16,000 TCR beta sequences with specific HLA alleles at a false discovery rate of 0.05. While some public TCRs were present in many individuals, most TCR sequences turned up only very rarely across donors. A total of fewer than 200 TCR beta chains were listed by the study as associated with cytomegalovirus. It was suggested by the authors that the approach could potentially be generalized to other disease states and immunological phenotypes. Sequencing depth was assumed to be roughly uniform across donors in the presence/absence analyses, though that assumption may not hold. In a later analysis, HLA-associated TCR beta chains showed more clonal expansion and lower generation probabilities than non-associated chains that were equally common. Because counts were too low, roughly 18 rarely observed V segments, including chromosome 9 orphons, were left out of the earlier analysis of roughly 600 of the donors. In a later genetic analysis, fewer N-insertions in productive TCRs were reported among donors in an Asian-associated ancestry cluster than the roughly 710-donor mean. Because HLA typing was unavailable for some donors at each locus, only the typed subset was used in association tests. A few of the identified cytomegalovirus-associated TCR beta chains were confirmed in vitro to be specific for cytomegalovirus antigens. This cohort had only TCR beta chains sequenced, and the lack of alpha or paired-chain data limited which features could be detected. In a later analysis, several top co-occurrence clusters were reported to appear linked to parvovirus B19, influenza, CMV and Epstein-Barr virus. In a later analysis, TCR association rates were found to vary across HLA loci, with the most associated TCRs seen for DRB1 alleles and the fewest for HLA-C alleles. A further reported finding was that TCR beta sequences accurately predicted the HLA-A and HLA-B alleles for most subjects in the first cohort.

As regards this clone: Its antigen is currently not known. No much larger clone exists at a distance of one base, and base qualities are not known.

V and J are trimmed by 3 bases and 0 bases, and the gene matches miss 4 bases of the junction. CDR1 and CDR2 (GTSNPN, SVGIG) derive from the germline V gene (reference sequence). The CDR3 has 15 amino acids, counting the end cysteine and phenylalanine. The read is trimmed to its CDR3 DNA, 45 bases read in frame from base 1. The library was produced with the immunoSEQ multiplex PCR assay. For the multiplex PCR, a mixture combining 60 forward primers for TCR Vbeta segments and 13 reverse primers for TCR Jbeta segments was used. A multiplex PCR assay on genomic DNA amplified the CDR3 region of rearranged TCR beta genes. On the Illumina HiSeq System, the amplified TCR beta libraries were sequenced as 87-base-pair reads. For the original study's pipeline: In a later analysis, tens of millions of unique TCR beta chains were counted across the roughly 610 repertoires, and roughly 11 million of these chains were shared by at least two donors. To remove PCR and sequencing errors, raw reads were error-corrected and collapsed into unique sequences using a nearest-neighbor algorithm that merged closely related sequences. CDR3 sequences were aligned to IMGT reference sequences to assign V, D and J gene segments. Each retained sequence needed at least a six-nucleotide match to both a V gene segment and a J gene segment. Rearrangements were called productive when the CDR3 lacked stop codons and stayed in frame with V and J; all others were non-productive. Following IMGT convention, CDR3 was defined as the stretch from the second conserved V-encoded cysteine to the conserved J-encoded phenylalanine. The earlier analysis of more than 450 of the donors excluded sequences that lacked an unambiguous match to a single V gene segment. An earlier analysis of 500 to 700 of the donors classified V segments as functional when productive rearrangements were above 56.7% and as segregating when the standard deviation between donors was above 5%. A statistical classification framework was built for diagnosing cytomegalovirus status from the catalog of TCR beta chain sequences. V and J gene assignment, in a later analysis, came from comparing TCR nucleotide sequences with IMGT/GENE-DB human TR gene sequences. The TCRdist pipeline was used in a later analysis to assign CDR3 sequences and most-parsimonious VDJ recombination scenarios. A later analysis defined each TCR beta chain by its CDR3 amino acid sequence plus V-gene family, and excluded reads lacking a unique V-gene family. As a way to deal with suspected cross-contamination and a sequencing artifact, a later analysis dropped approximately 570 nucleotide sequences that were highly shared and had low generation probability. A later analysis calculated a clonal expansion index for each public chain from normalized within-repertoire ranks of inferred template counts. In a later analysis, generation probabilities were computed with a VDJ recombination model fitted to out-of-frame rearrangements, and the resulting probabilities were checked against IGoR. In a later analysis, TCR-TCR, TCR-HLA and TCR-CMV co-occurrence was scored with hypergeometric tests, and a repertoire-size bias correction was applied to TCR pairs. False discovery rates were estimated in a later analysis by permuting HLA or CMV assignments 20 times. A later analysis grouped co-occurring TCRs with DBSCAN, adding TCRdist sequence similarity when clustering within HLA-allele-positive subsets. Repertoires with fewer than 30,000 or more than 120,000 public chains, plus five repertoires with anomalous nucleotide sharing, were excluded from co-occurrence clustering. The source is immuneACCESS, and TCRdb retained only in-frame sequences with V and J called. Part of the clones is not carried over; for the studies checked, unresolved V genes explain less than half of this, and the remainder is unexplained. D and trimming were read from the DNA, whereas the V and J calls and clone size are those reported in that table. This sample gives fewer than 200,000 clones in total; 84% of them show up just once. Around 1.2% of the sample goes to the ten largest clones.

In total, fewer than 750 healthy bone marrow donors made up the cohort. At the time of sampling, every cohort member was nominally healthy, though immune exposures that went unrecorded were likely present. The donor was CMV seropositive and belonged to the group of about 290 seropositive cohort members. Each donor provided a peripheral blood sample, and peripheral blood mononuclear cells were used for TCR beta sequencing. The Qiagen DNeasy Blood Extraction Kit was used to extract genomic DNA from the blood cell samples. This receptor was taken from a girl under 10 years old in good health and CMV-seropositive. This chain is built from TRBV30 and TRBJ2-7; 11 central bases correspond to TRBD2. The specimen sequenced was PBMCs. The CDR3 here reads CAWSGLAGGSYEQYF. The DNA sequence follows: TGTGCCTGGAGCGGTCTAGCGGGAGGCTCCTACGAGCAGTACTTC.